This T cell receptor beta chain was recovered during a study of blood T cell repertoires in COVID-19. Study context: Both acute and convalescent COVID-19 samples were obtained from the United States, Italy and Spain. The analysed material was cDNA or gDNA that came from T cells, B-cell-depleted T cells, or PBMCs.

This CDR3 contains 17 residues. The V and J ends lost 4 bases and 2 bases respectively, with 19 bases between them. Germline-derived CDR1 and CDR2 are MGHRA and YSYEKL. How the authors handled the data: Reference gene primers were amplified, and this amplification served to estimate nucleated cell counts. The data were produced by immunoSEQ multiplex PCR, yet TCRdb's version contains in-frame clones alone and is incomplete. The V and J calls and clone size were taken over from that table, and D and trimming were inferred from the DNA. The table shows fewer than 200,000 clones, with 80% to 90% occurring only once.

Sequencing was performed on peripheral blood. The clonotype originates from a man younger than 30 who had recovered from COVID-19. The J gene is TRBJ2-3, the V gene TRBV4-1, with TRBD2 as a possible D gene (6 bases). The CDR3 DNA is TGCGCCAGCAGCCCCCGGGGCGCGGAGGGGTACACAGATACGCAGTATTTT. It codes for CASSPRGAEGYTDTQYF.